The clone carrying this T cell receptor beta chain was counted between two and nine times. The antigen remains unidentified. Expressed TCRB transcripts were sequenced because the isolated RNA had all been reverse transcribed beforehand. Sequencing was performed with immunoSEQ multiplex PCR; in TCRdb, only in-frame clones are kept and a portion is missing. The table has 53,000 or so clones, about 64% seen once; the top ten hold under 0.3%. CDR1 and CDR2 (germline): MGHRA, YSYEKL. V trimming: 4 bases; J trimming: 12 bases; junction bases outside the gene matches: 18. This CDR3 has 17 residues. These data originate in a study of beta chain features in type 1 diabetes. The study, taken as a whole, reports: Insertions at VDJ junctions were less frequent in type 1 diabetes patients. These patients also deleted more nucleotides at the same junctions. Type 1 diabetes patients had moderately but significantly shorter TCRB CDR3s in all four CD4+ subsets.

Cell sorting via CD45RO/CCR7/CD25/CD127/CD95/CD27 was performed to obtain CD4+ naive, central memory, regulatory and stem cell-like memory cells. The clonotype originates from a woman in her 30s with type 1 diabetes. The chain is built from TRBV4-1 and TRBJ2-3; 11 nucleotides match TRBD2. Sequencing was carried out using stem cell memory CD4+ T cells from blood. The CDR3 coding sequence is TGCGCCAGCAGCCGAATACTGTTAGCGGGAGGGGCCCCCTATCAGTATTTT. Translating gives CASSRILLAGGAPYQYF.